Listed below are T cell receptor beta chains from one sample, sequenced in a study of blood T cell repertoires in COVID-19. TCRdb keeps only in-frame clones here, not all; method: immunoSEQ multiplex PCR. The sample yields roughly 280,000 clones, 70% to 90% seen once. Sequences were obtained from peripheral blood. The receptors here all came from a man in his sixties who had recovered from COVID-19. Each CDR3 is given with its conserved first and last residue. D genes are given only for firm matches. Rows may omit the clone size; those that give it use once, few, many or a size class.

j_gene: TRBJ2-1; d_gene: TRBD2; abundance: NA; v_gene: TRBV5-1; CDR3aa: CASSLEGLAVLNEQFF; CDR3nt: TGCGCCAGCAGCTTGGAGGGACTAGCGGTCCTCAATGAGCAGTTCTTC
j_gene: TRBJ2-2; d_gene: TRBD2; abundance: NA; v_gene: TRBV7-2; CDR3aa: CASSSRAGGGSGELFF; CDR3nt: TGTGCCAGCAGCTCCCGAGCGGGAGGAGGTAGCGGGGAGCTGTTTTTT
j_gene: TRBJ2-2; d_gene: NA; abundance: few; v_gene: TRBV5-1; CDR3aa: CASSADIRTGELFF; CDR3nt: TGCGCCAGCAGCGCGGACATTCGCACCGGGGAGCTGTTTTTT
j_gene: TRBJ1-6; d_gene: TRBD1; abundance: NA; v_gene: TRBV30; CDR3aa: CAWSGAAGGNSPLHF; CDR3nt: TGTGCCTGGAGTGGGGCGGCAGGGGGTAATTCACCCCTCCACTTT
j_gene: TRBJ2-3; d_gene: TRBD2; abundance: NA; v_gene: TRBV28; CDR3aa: CASSLLAMGGEGTDTQYF; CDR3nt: TGTGCCAGCAGTTTACTGGCTATGGGGGGGGAGGGCACAGATACGCAGTATTTT
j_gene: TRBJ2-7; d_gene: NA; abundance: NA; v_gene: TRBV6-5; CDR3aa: CASSYGRGPYEQYF; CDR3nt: TGTGCCAGCAGTTACGGTAGGGGTCCCTACGAGCAGTACTTC
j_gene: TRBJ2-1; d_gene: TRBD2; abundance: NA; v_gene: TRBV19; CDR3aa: CASSIGLAGVVEQFF; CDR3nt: TGTGCCAGTAGTATAGGTCTAGCGGGAGTGGTTGAGCAGTTCTTC
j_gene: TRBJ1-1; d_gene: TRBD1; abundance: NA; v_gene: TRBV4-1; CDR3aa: CASSQVQGAIEAFF; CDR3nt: TGCGCCAGCAGCCAAGTACAGGGGGCAATTGAAGCTTTCTTT
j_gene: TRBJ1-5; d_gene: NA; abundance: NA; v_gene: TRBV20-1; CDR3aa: CSASQVNQPQHF; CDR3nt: TGCAGTGCTAGTCAGGTCAATCAGCCCCAGCATTTT
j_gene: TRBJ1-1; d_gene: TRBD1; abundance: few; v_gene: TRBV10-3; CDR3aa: CAISGTGRGEAFF; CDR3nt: TGTGCCATCAGCGGGACAGGCCGTGGTGAAGCTTTCTTT
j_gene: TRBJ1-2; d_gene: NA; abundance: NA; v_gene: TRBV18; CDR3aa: CASSPRMENYGYTF; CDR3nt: TGTGCCAGCTCACCGCGGATGGAGAACTATGGCTACACCTTC
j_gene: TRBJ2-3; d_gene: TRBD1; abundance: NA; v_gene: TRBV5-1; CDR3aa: CASSWTGVISTDTQYF; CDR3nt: TGCGCCAGCAGCTGGACAGGAGTTATTAGCACAGATACGCAGTATTTT
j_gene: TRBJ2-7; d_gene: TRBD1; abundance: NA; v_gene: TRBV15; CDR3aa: CATSRGEGAFLEQYF; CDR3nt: TGTGCCACCAGCAGAGGAGAGGGGGCCTTTTTAGAGCAGTACTTC
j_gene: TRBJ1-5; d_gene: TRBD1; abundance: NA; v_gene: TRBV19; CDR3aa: CASSIKTGLAFNNNQPQHF; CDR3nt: TGTGCCAGTAGTATAAAGACAGGGCTTGCCTTTAATAACAATCAGCCCCAGCATTTT
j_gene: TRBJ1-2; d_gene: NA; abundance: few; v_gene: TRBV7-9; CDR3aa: CASSERQPWVYGYTF; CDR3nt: TGTGCCAGCAGCGAGAGACAGCCTTGGGTTTATGGCTACACCTTC
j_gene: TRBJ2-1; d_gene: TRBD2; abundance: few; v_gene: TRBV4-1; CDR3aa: CASSQALLAASYNEQFF; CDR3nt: TGCGCCAGCAGCCAAGCCTTACTAGCGGCCTCCTACAATGAGCAGTTCTTC
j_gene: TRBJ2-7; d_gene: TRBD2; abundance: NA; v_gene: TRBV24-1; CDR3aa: CATSSGLAGEQYF; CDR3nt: TGTGCCACCAGTTCTGGACTAGCTGGCGAGCAGTACTTC
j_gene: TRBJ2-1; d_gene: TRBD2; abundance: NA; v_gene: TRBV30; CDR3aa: CAWGSGGDNNEQFF; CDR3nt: TGTGCCTGGGGGAGCGGGGGGGATAATAATGAGCAGTTCTTC
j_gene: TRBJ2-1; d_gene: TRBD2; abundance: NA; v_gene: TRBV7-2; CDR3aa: CASTPAGGRYEQFF; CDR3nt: TGTGCCAGTACCCCAGCGGGGGGCAGGTATGAGCAGTTCTTC
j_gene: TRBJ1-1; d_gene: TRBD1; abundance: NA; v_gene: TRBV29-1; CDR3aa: CSVAGTGVAAFF; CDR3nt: TGCAGCGTTGCCGGGACAGGGGTGGCGGCTTTCTTT
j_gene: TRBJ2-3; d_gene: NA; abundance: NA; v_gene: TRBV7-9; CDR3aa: CASSLRGGTDTQYF; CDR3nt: TGTGCCAGCAGCTTAAGGGGCGGCACAGATACGCAGTATTTT
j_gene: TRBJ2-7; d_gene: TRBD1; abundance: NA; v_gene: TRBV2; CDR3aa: CASSEGQGQQYF; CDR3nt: TGTGCCAGCAGTGAAGGACAGGGGCAGCAGTACTTC
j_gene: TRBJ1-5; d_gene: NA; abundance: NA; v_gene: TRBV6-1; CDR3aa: CASSEGTAQHF; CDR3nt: TGTGCCAGCAGTGAAGGGACAGCCCAGCATTTT
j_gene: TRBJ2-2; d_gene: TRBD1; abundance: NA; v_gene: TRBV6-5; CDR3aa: CASDRTGGTGELFF; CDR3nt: TGTGCCAGCGACCGGACAGGTGGCACCGGGGAGCTGTTTTTT
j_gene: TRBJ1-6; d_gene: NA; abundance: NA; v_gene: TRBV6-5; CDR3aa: CASSYAGSMGNSPLHF; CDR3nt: TGTGCCAGCAGTTACGCAGGGTCGATGGGGAATTCACCCCTCCACTTT
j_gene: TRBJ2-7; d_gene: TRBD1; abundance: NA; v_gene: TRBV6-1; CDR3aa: CASSEPGQGANEQYF; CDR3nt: TGTGCCAGCAGTGAACCGGGACAGGGGGCCAACGAGCAGTACTTC
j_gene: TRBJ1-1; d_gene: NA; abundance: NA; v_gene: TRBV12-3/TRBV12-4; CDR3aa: CASSPTGYTEAFF; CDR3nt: TGTGCCAGCAGCCCCACAGGTTACACTGAAGCTTTCTTT
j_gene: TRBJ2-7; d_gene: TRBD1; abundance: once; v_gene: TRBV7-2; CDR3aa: CASSFRDRGSEQYF; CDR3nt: TGTGCCAGCAGCTTTCGGGACAGGGGCTCGGAGCAGTACTTC
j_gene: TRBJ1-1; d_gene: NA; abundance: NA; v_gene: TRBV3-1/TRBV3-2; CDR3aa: CASSGVAEAFF; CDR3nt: TGTGCCAGCAGCGGTGTAGCTGAAGCTTTCTTT
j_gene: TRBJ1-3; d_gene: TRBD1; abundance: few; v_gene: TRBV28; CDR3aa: CATTETGVLAGNTIYF; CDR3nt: TGTGCCACCACTGAGACAGGGGTCCTGGCTGGAAACACCATATATTTT
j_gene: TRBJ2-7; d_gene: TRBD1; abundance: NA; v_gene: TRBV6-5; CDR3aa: CATRGTETYEQYF; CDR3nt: TGTGCCACCCGAGGGACAGAAACCTACGAGCAGTACTTC
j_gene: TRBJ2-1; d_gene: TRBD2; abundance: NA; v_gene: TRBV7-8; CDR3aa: CASSLRRVEAGDNEQFF; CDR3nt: TGTGCCAGCAGCTTACGTCGGGTGGAAGCGGGAGACAATGAGCAGTTCTTC
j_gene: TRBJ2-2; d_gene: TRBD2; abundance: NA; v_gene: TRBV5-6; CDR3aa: CASSPWTSSVLYTGELFF; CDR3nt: TGTGCCAGCAGCCCGTGGACTAGTTCGGTGTTGTACACCGGGGAGCTGTTTTTT
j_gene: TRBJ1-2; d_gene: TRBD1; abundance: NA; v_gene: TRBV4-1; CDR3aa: CASSQGQGINYGYTF; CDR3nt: TGCGCCAGCAGCCAGGGACAGGGTATAAACTATGGCTACACCTTC
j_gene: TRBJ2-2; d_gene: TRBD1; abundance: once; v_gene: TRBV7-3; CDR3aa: CASSPITGAIMNTGELFF; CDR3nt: TGTGCCAGCAGCCCAATTACAGGGGCGATAATGAACACCGGGGAGCTGTTTTTT
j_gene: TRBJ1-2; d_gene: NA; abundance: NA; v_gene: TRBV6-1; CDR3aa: CASSEALSTPYGYTF; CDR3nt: TGTGCCAGCAGTGAAGCGCTTAGTACCCCCTATGGCTACACCTTC
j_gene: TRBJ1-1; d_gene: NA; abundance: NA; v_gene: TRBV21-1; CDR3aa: CASPNRLGGTEQKVFNTEAFF; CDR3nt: TGTGCCAGCCCAAATCGCTTGGGAGGGACGGAACAGAAAGTTTTCAACACTGAAGCTTTCTTT
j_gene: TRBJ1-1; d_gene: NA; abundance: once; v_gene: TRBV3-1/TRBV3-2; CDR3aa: CASYGGAEAFF; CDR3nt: TGTGCCAGTTACGGGGGGGCTGAAGCTTTCTTT
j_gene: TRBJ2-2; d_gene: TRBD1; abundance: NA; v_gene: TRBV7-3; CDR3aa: CASRQDRGRGTGELFF; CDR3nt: TGTGCCAGCAGACAAGACAGGGGGCGCGGGACCGGGGAGCTGTTTTTT
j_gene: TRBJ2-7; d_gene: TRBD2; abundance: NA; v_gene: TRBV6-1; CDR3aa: CASSARTSGRYYEQYF; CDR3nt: TGTGCCAGCAGTGCAAGGACTAGCGGGAGGTACTACGAGCAGTACTTC
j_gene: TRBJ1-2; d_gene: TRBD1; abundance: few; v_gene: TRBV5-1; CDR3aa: CASSSGTAYGYTF; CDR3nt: TGCGCCAGCAGCTCCGGGACAGCCTATGGCTACACCTTC
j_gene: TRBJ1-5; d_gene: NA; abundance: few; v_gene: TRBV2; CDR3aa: CASSETAVGQPQHF; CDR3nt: TGTGCCAGCAGTGAAACTGCGGTTGGTCAGCCCCAGCATTTT
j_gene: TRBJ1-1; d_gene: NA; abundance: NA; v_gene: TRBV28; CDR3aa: CASSRPRRGTEAFF; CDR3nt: TGTGCCAGCAGTCGGCCTAGGAGGGGCACTGAAGCTTTCTTT
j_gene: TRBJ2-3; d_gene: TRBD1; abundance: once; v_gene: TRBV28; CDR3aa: CASSLTGSTDTQYF; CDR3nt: TGTGCCAGCAGTCTGACAGGGAGCACAGATACGCAGTATTTT
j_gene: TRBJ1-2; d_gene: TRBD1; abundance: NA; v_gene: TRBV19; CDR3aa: CASTTTDRVHGYTF; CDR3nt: TGTGCCAGTACCACCACCGACAGGGTTCATGGCTACACCTTC
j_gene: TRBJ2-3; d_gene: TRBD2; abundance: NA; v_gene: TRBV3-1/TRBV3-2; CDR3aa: CASSQGGLAGAARDTQYF; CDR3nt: TGTGCCAGCAGCCAAGGAGGACTAGCGGGGGCAGCCAGAGATACGCAGTATTTT
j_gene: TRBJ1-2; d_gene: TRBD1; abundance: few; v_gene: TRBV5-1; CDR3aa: CASSLDGTGPNYGYTF; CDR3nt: TGCGCCAGCAGCTTGGACGGGACAGGGCCTAACTATGGCTACACCTTC
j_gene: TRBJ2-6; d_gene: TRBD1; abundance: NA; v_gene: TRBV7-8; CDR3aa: CASSPGQGIAGANVLTF; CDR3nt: TGTGCCAGCAGCCCAGGACAGGGTATCGCTGGGGCCAACGTCCTGACTTTC
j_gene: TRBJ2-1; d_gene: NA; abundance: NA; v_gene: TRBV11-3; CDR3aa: CASSLEGSGNEQFF; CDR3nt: TGTGCCAGCAGCTTAGAGGGTAGCGGCAATGAGCAGTTCTTC
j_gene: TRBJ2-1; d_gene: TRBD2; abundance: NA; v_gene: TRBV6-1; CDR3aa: CASSAPTSGGAGRHEQFF; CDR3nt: TGTGCCAGCAGTGCCCCGACTAGCGGGGGGGCCGGTCGCCATGAGCAGTTCTTC
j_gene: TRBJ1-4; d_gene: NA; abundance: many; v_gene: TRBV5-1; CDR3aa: CASSLGRGSTNEKLFF; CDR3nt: TGCGCCAGCAGCTTGGGGAGGGGATCAACTAATGAAAAACTGTTTTTT
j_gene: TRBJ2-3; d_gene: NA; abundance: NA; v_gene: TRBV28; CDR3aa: CASTGFTDTQYF; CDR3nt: TGTGCCAGCACAGGGTTCACAGATACGCAGTATTTT
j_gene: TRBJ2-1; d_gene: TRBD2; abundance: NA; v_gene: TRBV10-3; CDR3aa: CAATGTSILSEQFF; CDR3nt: TGTGCCGCCACCGGGACTAGCATATTGAGTGAGCAGTTCTTC
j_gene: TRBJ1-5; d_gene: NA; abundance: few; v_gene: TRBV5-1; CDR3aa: CASSMEGSNQPQHF; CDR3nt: TGCGCCAGCAGCATGGAGGGGAGCAATCAGCCCCAGCATTTT
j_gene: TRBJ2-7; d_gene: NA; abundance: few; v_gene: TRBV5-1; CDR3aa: CASSFQGTSPYEQYF; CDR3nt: TGCGCCAGCAGCTTTCAGGGAACGTCTCCCTACGAGCAGTACTTC